These 5 T cell receptor beta chains came from one sample sequenced in a study of T cells in Graves' hyperthyroidism and ophthalmopathy. The source material, RNA transcripts, was used to amplify TCR beta CDR3 regions. When the TCR CDR3 underwent first-round RT-PCR, the HTBI primer set was used. TCRdb analysed the multiplex PCR reads with MiXCR anew, one entry per CDR3 protein. This repertoire shows about 400,000 distinct CDR3 sequences, approximately 14% found once; its top ten account for approximately 19%. Specimen: blood. Receptor source: a woman aged 55 to 70 with Graves' ophthalmopathy.

This clonotype was recorded many times. The genes are TRBV3-1 and TRBJ2-2; D is possibly TRBD1 (6 bases). CDR1 LGHDT and CDR2 YNNKEL come from the germline V gene (reference sequence). The CDR3 runs 14 residues. V was cut by 4 bases and J by 7 bases, with 13 bases left in between. CDR3: CASSLNREIGELFF. CDR3 coding DNA: TGTGCCAGCAGCCTGAACAGGGAAATCGGGGAGCTGTTTTTT.

In its sample, this clonotype was seen many times. The chain links TRBV12-3 or TRBV12-4 to TRBJ2-1; possible D gene TRBD1, 5 bases. With 5 bases removed from V and 10 bases from J, the gap between germline ends came to 12 bases. CDR3 length: 12 amino acids. In nucleotides, the CDR3 is TGTGCCAGCAGTCTAGGGGTGGGGGAGCAGTTCTTC. It codes for CASSLGVGEQFF.

For this clonotype: One base away lies a much larger clone, so this may be a sequencing read error. The rearrangement links TRBV28 to TRBJ2-1; 9 bases align to TRBD2. Germline-derived CDR1 and CDR2 are MDHEN and SYDVKM. This CDR3 comprises 13 residues. In DNA, the CDR3 is TGTGCCAGTAGCGGGAGAAGCTACAATGAGCAGCTCTTC. Protein product: CASSGRSYNEQLF.

This rearrangement joins TRBV11-2 to TRBJ2-7; either TRBD1 or TRBD2 may fit D (6 bases each). Germline lookup yields CDR1 SGHAT and CDR2 FQNNGV. V shed 5 bases and J shed 2 bases, with 19 bases lying between them. The CDR3 length is 16 residues. The CDR3 region has the DNA TGTGCCAGCAGCCCAAGCCGGGGGCGCAGTCCCTACGAGCAGTACTTC. Amino acid sequence: CASSPSRGRSPYEQYF.

This clonotype was seen ten or more times. The CDR3 DNA reads TGTGCCAGCAGCGAGCCGGGACTAGCCAGTGAGCAGTTCTTC. Residues: CASSEPGLASEQFF. V is TRBV9 and J is TRBJ2-1; 9 positions agree with TRBD2. This CDR3 has 14 residues. Germline V gene lookup returns CDR1 SGDLS and CDR2 YYNGEE. V trimming: 3 bases; J trimming: 9 bases; junction bases outside the gene matches: 7.